What follows are 3 T cell receptor beta chains derived from one specimen sequenced in a study of cytotoxic CD8 clonotypes in ibrutinib-treated CLL. Produced via immunoSEQ multiplex PCR; TCRdb's table is partial and in-frame only. The sample consists of over 120,000 clones, around 76% of them appearing once. The material sequenced was PBMCs, taken after 24 months of ibrutinib treatment. These receptors were collected from a human donor with chronic lymphocytic leukemia.

This clone was observed once. This chain connects TRBV6-1 to TRBJ2-2; D is uncertain. The CDR3 length is 14 residues. Trimming stripped 5 bases from V and 0 bases from J, with 7 bases between. The germline V gene has CDR1 MNHNS and CDR2 SASEGT. CDR3 DNA sequence: TGTGCCAGCAGTTTTTTGGCGAACACCGGGGAGCTGTTTTTT. Protein: CASSFLANTGELFF.

The chain links TRBV18 to TRBJ2-2; D uncertain. There are 15 residues in the CDR3. Trimming removed 10 bases from V and 5 bases from J, with 20 bases in between. Germline V gene data show CDR1 as KGHSH and CDR2 as LQKENI. CDR3 amino acids: CATPVGPGGTGELFF. DNA of the CDR3: TGTGCCACCCCTGTCGGGCCCGGTGGGACCGGGGAGCTGTTTTTT.

The chain uses TRBV7-2 and TRBJ2-2, with 12 nucleotides matching TRBD2. The V and J ends lost 4 bases and 6 bases, in that order; junction bases with no gene match: 6. CDR1 is SGHTA and CDR2 is FQGNSA in the germline V gene. The CDR3 sequence is 16 residues long. The CDR3 region has the DNA TGTGCCAGCAGCTCCCGGACTAGCGGGACTGCCGGGGAGCTGTTTTTT. Residues: CASSSRTSGTAGELFF. The whole variable domain, remainder taken from reference TRBV7-2 and TRBJ2-2, is GAGVSQSPSNKVTEKGKDVELRCDPISGHTALYWYRQSLGQGLEFLIYFQGNSAPDKSGLPSDRFSAERTGGSVSTLTIQRTQQEDSAVYLCASSSRTSGTAGELFFGEGSRLTVL.